These 17 T cell receptor beta chains share one sample of origin, sequenced in a study of CD8 T cells in Susac syndrome. Reverse transcription of about 0.45 to 1 ug RNA was performed with random hexamers. A single record per CDR3 protein comes from TCRdb applying MiXCR to the immunoSEQ multiplex PCR reads. The table records more than 250,000 distinct CDR3 sequences, roughly 94% of them present only once. Material for sequencing was CD4+ T cells from PBMCs. The receptors shown here come from a human donor with multiple sclerosis.

The chain uses TRBV5-1 and TRBJ2-1, with D perhaps being TRBD1 or TRBD2 (5 bases each). Between the trimmed V and J ends, which lost 3 bases and 6 bases, there was a span of 13 bases. This CDR3 comprises 14 residues. CDR1 is SGHRS and CDR2 is YFSETQ in the germline V gene. Written as DNA, the CDR3 is TGCGCCAGCAGCTCCGGGGCAGGGTTCAATGAGCAGTTCTTC. It is translated as CASSSGAGFNEQFF.

The rearrangement links TRBV18 to TRBJ2-7, with D unclear. The CDR3 loop spans 12 amino acids. Germline CDR1 reads KGHSH; CDR2 reads LQKENI. V was clipped by 6 bases and J by 5 bases, with 11 bases between them. The CDR3: CASSEDRHEQYF. The CDR3 DNA is TGTGCCAGCTCCGAGGACCGGCACGAGCAGTACTTC. The variable domain in full, completed from reference TRBV18 and TRBJ2-7, reads NAGVMQNPRHLVRRRGQEARLRCSPMKGHSHVYWYRQLPEEGLKFMVYLQKENIIDESGMPKERFSAEFPKEGPSILRIQQVVRGDSAAYFCASSEDRHEQYFGPGTRLTVT.

This clonotype was found a few times. The V gene is TRBV18, the J gene TRBJ1-1; D is possibly TRBD1 (6 bases). Germline CDR1 is KGHSH and CDR2 is LQKENI. The V end was cut by 3 bases, the J end by 1 base, with 12 bases between. The CDR3 spans 15 residues. This CDR3 is CASSPRRQENTEAFF. DNA for the CDR3: TGTGCCAGCTCACCGCGTAGACAGGAGAACACTGAAGCTTTCTTT.

V gene TRBV5-1 combines with J gene TRBJ2-7; no definite D call. Germline V gene lookup returns CDR1 SGHRS and CDR2 YFSETQ. The CDR3 length is 13 residues. Trimming took 5 bases from V and 0 from J, leaving 9 bases between them. CDR3 DNA: TGCGCCAGCAGTGAGTCCCTCTCCTACGAGCAGTACTTC. This sequence encodes CASSESLSYEQYF.

The rearrangement links TRBV12-3 or TRBV12-4 to TRBJ1-2; no definite D call. CDR3 length: 13 residues. Trimming removed 6 bases from V and 3 bases from J, with 11 bases in between. The CDR3 reads CASSVVGYYGYTF. For the CDR3, the DNA is TGTGCCAGCAGCGTGGTGGGGTACTATGGCTACACCTTC.

This clonotype was counted a single time. The chain recombines TRBV6-1 with TRBJ2-2, with unresolved D. The CDR3 is 15 residues long. Germline V gene data show CDR1 as MNHNS and CDR2 as SASEGT. Trimming shortened V by 3 bases and J by 5 bases, and 13 bases separated the two germline ends. Here the CDR3 DNA reads TGTGCCAGCAGTGATCTAGTCTCTTTTACCGGGGAGCTGTTTTTT. This codes for CASSDLVSFTGELFF.

The chain is built from TRBV9 and TRBJ2-6; D possibly corresponds to TRBD1 (5 bases). The germline V and J ends were trimmed by 2 bases and 0 bases, with 9 bases remaining between them. The CDR3 spans 16 residues. The germline V gene has CDR1 SGDLS and CDR2 YYNGEE. The CDR3 sequence is CASSVRGHSGANVLTF. CDR3 in DNA: TGTGCCAGCAGCGTTAGAGGACACTCTGGGGCCAACGTCCTGACTTTC.

The gene calls are TRBV30 and TRBJ1-4; D unresolved. The V end lost 4 bases, the J end lost 7 bases, and 13 bases lay between the germline ends. CDR1 and CDR2 from the germline V gene are GTSNPN and SVGIG (reference sequence). This CDR3 is 13 amino acids long. CDR3 loop: CAWNPEGFEKLFF. As DNA, the CDR3 is TGTGCCTGGAACCCAGAAGGGTTTGAAAAACTGTTTTTT.

The chain carries TRBV6-5 and TRBJ2-2; the D is unclear. The CDR3 has 18 residues. From germline, CDR1 is MNHEY and CDR2 SVGAGI. The V gene lost 4 bases and the J gene lost 1 base, with 19 bases spanning the gap. In DNA, the CDR3 is TGTGCCAGCAGTTCTTCACTGCGAAGGGCAGTGAACACCGGGGAGCTGTTTTTT. Its protein product is CASSSSLRRAVNTGELFF.

This clonotype occurred once. V is TRBV11-1 and J is TRBJ2-2, with D uncertain. V was cut by 5 bases and J by 5 bases, with 12 bases left in between. Germline V CDR1 and CDR2: SGHAT, FQDESV (reference sequence). The CDR3 covers 14 residues. CDR3: CASSPWWGTGELFF. The CDR3 nucleotides are TGTGCCAGCAGCCCCTGGTGGGGAACCGGGGAGCTGTTTTTT.

This chain connects TRBV3-1 to TRBJ1-1, with D possibly being TRBD1 (5 bases). The length of the CDR3 is 16 residues. Trimming removed 1 base from V and 2 bases from J, with 14 bases in between. CDR1 and CDR2 from the germline V gene are LGHDT and YNNKEL (reference sequence). CDR3: CASSQARASFNTEAFF. CDR3 in DNA: TGTGCCAGCAGCCAAGCCAGGGCCTCGTTCAACACTGAAGCTTTCTTT.

This rearrangement joins TRBV6-1 to TRBJ2-1; D possibly corresponds to TRBD1 (6 bases). Trimming left V 7 bases short and J 0 bases short, with 19 bases between. The CDR3 has 17 residues. Germline lookup yields CDR1 MNHNS and CDR2 SASEGT. CDR3 protein: CASTPGHPSSSYNEQFF. CDR3 coding DNA: TGTGCCAGCACGCCGGGACACCCTTCGAGCTCCTACAATGAGCAGTTCTTC.

CDR3 in DNA: TGCAGCGTTCTCGCGGGGGGCCTAAATCAGCCCCAGCATTTT. Its protein is CSVLAGGLNQPQHF. This rearrangement joins TRBV29-1 to TRBJ1-5, with TRBD1 as a possible D gene (6 bases). V dropped 5 bases and J dropped 4 bases, with 15 bases sitting between them. This CDR3 region has 14 residues. Germline values: CDR1 SQVTM, CDR2 ANQGSEA.

This clonotype was observed a single time. V gene TRBV5-1 combines with J gene TRBJ2-3; D is ambiguous. CDR3 length: 14 residues. Trimming removed 0 bases from V and 4 bases from J, with 9 bases in between. Germline V gives CDR1 SGHRS, CDR2 YFSETQ. The CDR3 protein is CASSLGSSPDTQYF. The CDR3 DNA sequence: TGCGCCAGCAGCTTGGGGTCGTCCCCAGATACGCAGTATTTT.

This clonotype appeared a single time. CDR3 sequence: CASSQRETADEETQYF. CDR3 bases: TGTGCCAGCAGCCAACGGGAGACGGCGGACGAAGAGACCCAGTACTTC. The chain uses TRBV4-2 and TRBJ2-5, with D possibly matching TRBD2 (6 bases). V was trimmed by 2 bases and J by 3 bases, leaving 16 bases between them. CDR1 is LGHNA, CDR2 YNFKEQ, per germline. The CDR3 spans 16 residues.

V usage is TRBV12-3 or TRBV12-4 and J usage is TRBJ2-1; TRBD2 is a possible D gene (6 bases). V was trimmed by 5 bases and J by 2 bases, leaving 13 bases between them. This CDR3 region has 15 residues. This CDR3 reads CASSAGSRPYNEQFF. CDR3 nucleotide sequence: TGTGCCAGCAGTGCGGGGAGTCGGCCCTACAATGAGCAGTTCTTC.

The chain employs TRBV7-9 and TRBJ2-6; the D is unclear. V lost 1 base, J lost 4 bases, and 11 bases lay in between. This CDR3 region has 16 residues. The germline gives CDR1 SEHNR, CDR2 FQNEAQ (reference sequence). CDR3 in DNA: TGTGCCAGCAGCTTAGGCAGGTCCTTGGGGGCCAACGTCCTGACTTTC. It translates to CASSLGRSLGANVLTF.